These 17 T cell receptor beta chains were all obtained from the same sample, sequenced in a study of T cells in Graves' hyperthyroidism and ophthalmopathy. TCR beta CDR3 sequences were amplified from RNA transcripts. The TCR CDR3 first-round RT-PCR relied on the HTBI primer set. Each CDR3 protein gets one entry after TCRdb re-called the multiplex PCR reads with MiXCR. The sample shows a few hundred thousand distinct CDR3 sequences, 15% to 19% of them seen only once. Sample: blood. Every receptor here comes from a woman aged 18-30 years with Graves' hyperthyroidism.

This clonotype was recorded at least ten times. Here the CDR3 reads CASSQGSLAGEQYF. Here the CDR3 DNA reads TGTGCCAGCAGCCAAGGGTCCCTAGCGGGCGAGCAGTACTTC. The chain is built from TRBV3-1 and TRBJ2-7; 8 nucleotides align to TRBD2. Germline V CDR1 and CDR2: LGHDT, YNNKEL (reference sequence). The V gene end was trimmed by 1 base and the J gene end by 6 bases; junction bases not matched to a gene: 5. The CDR3 spans 14 residues.

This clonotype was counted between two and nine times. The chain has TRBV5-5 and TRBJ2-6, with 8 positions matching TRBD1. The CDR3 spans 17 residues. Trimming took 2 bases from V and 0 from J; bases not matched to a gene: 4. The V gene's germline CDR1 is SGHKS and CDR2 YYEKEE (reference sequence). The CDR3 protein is CASSFTGGRSGANVLTF. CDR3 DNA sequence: TGTGCCAGCAGCTTTACAGGGGGTCGCTCTGGGGCCAACGTCCTGACTTTC.

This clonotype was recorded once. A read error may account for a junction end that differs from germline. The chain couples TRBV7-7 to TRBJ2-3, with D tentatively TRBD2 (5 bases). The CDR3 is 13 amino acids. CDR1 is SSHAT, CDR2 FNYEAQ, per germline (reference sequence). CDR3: CASSLALRDTQYF. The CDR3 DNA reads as TGTGCTAGCAGCTTAGCGCTAAGAGATACGCAGTATTTT. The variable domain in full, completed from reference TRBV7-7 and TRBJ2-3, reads GAGVSQSPRYKVTKRGQDVTLRCDPISSHATLYWYQQALGQGPEFLTYFNYEAQPDKSGLPSDRFSAERPEGSISTLTIQRTEQRDSAMYRCASSLALRDTQYFGPGTRLTVL.

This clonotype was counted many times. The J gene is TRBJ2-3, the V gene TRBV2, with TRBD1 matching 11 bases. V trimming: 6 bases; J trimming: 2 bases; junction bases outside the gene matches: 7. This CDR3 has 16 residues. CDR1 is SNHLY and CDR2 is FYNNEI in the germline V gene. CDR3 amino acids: CASSGGQGGNTDTQYF. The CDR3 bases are TGTGCCAGCAGCGGGGGACAGGGGGGAAACACAGATACGCAGTATTTT.

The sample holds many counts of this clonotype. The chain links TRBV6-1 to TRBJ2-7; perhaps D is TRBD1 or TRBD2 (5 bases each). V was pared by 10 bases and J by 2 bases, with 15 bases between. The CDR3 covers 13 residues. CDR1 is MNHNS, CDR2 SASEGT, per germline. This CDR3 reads CATRERGPYEQYF. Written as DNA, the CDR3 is TGTGCCACCCGAGAGAGGGGTCCCTACGAGCAGTACTTC.

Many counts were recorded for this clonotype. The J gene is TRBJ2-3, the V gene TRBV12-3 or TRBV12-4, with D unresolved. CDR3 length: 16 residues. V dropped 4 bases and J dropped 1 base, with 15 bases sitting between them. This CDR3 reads CASSWSPGRGTDTQYF. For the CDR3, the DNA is TGTGCCAGCAGTTGGTCCCCTGGAAGGGGCACAGATACGCAGTATTTT.

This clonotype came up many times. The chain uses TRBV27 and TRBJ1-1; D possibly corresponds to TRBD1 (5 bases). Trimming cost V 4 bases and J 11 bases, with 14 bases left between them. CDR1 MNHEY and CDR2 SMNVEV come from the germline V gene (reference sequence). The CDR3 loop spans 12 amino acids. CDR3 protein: CASSYRGGRAFF. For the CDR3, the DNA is TGTGCCAGCAGTTATCGTGGGGGACGTGCTTTCTTT.

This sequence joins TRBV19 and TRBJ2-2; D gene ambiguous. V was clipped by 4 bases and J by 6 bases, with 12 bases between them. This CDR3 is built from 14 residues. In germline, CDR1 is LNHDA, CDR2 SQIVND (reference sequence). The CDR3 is CASSRIGQAGELFF. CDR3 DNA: TGTGCCAGTAGTAGGATAGGGCAGGCCGGGGAGCTGTTTTTT. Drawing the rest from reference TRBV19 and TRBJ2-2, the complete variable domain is DGGITQSPKYLFRKEGQNVTLSCEQNLNHDAMYWYRQDPGQGLRLIYYSQIVNDFQKGDIAEGYSVSREKKESFPLTVTSAQKNPTAFYLCASSRIGQAGELFFGEGSRLTVL.

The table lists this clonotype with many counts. CDR3 nucleotide sequence: TGTGCCAGCAGTGAAGCGACGGGAGAAGCAGATACGCAGTATTTT. Its protein is CASSEATGEADTQYF. The rearrangement uses TRBV6-1 and TRBJ2-3, with TRBD2 as a possible D gene (6 bases). CDR1 is MNHNS and CDR2 is SASEGT in the germline V gene. The V and J ends lost 0 bases and 4 bases respectively, with 11 bases between them. The CDR3 is made up of 15 amino acids.

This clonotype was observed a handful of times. The CDR3 nucleotides read TGCAGTGCTAGGCCCCCCCCGGGACTAGCGGGAGGCCACACAGATACGCAGTATTTT. It translates to CSARPPPGLAGGHTDTQYF. The chain joins TRBV20-1 to TRBJ2-3, with 15 bases matching TRBD2. J was trimmed by 2 bases and V by 3 bases; bases with no gene match: 12. The germline V gene encodes CDR1 DFQATT and CDR2 SNEGSKA (reference sequence). CDR3 length equals 19 residues.

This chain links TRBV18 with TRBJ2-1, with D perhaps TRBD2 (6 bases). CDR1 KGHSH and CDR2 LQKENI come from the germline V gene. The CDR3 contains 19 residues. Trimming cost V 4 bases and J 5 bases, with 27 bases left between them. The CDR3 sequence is CASSLIGSGLPWVNNEQFF. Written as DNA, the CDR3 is TGTGCCAGCTCACTTATCGGTAGCGGATTGCCCTGGGTAAACAATGAGCAGTTCTTC.

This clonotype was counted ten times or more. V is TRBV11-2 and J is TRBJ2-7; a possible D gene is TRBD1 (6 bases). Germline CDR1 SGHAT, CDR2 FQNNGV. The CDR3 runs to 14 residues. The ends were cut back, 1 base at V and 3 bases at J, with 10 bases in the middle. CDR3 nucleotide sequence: TGTGCCAGCAGCTTAGTGGGGGACATCTACGAGCAGTACTTC. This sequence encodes CASSLVGDIYEQYF. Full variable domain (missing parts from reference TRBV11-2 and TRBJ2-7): EAGVAQSPRYKIIEKRQSVAFWCNPISGHATLYWYQQILGQGPKLLIQFQNNGVVDDSQLPKDRFSAERLKGVDSTLKIQPAKLEDSAVYLCASSLVGDIYEQYFGPGTRLTVT.

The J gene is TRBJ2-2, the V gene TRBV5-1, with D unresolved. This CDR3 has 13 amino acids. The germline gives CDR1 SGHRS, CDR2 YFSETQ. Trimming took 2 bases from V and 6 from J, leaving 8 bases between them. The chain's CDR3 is CASSFLQPGELFF. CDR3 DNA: TGCGCCAGCAGCTTCTTGCAGCCCGGGGAGCTGTTTTTT. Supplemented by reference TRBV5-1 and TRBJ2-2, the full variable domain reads KAGVTQTPRYLIKTRGQQVTLSCSPISGHRSVSWYQQTPGQGLQFLFEYFSETQRNKGNFPGRFSGRQFSNSRSEMNVSTLELGDSALYLCASSFLQPGELFFGEGSRLTVL.

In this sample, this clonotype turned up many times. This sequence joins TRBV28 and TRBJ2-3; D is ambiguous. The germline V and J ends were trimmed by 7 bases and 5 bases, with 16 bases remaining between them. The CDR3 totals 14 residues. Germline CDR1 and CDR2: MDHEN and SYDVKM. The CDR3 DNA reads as TGTGCCAGCATCCCGCCCCAGCGTGGAGATACGCAGTATTTT. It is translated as CASIPPQRGDTQYF.

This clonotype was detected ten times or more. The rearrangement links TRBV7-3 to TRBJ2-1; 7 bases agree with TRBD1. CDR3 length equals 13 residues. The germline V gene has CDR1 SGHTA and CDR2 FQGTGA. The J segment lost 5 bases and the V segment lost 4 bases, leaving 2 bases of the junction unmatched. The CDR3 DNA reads TGTGCCAGCAGCTCGGGACAGAACAATGAGCAGTTCTTC. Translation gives CASSSGQNNEQFF.

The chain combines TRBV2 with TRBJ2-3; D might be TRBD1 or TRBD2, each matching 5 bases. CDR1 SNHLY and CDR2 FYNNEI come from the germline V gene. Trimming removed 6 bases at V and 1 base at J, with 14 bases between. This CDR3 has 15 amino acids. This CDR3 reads CASSERDGGTDTQYF. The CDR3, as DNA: TGTGCCAGCAGCGAAAGGGACGGAGGCACAGATACGCAGTATTTT.

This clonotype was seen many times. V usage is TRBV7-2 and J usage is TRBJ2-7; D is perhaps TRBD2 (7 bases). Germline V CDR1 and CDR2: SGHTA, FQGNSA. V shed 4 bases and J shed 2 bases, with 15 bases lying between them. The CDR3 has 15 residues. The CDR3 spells CASSSRAGAPYEQYF. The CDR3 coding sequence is TGTGCCAGCAGCTCTAGGGCGGGGGCCCCCTACGAGCAGTACTTC.